Listed below are T cell receptor beta chains from one sample, sequenced in a study of T cell responses to AZD1222 COVID-19 vaccine. This table comes from immunoSEQ multiplex PCR, and its TCRdb copy is limited to in-frame clones, with some not included. The sample carries 56,000 or so clones, approximately 88% recorded once. The starting material was peripheral blood, obtained on day 0 of AZD1222 vaccination. The receptor set was obtained from an adult in good health. The CDR3 runs from the conserved cysteine through the conserved F or W. Fields, in order: V gene, D gene, J gene, CDR3 protein. D genes are given only for firm matches.

TRBV6-5	TRBD1	TRBJ2-1	CASMTGTANEQFF
TRBV30	TRBD2	TRBJ2-7	CAWSYSGSYLEQYF
TRBV19	TRBD2	TRBJ2-1	CASRGGRSSLSYNEQFF
TRBV9	TRBD2	TRBJ2-1	CASSVVGAGAYNEQFF
TRBV19	NA	TRBJ2-1	CASSTLQLRPNEQFF
TRBV7-9	NA	TRBJ1-5	CASSFGTARNQPQHF
TRBV29-1	TRBD1	TRBJ1-1	CSVDRVFSAEAFF
TRBV7-8	NA	TRBJ2-3	CASSLLSRTDTQYF
TRBV7-9	NA	TRBJ1-2	CASSFGASYGYTF
TRBV5-6	NA	TRBJ1-3	CASSLGLSGNTIYF